The 17 T cell receptor beta chains reported below all come from one sample, sequenced in a study of blood T cells in healthy people across ages. Next came a second PCR, run for about 6 to 11 cycles, which used a sample-barcoded 5' primer along with a J-beta primer mix. MiXCR, run by TCRdb on the 5' RACE reads, gives a single entry per CDR3 protein. This table holds more than 1.4 million distinct CDR3 sequences, around 39% found once. Sequencing used blood. The receptor set was obtained from a woman aged 18-29 years in good health.

V gene TRBV4-1 combines with J gene TRBJ2-4; D not resolved. The V end was cut by 4 bases, the J end by 0 bases, with 19 bases between. Germline V gene sequence: CDR1 MGHRA, CDR2 YSYEKL. This CDR3 is 18 amino acids long. Here the CDR3 reads CASSRYSGQLLAKNIQYF. In DNA form, the CDR3 reads TGCGCCAGCAGCCGATATTCCGGGCAGCTGCTAGCCAAAAACATTCAGTACTTC.

This chain connects TRBV10-3 to TRBJ1-5; D possibly corresponds to TRBD1 (5 bases). The CDR3 extends over 12 amino acids. Germline V lookup: CDR1 ENHRY, CDR2 SYGVKD. The V end lost 6 bases, the J end lost 7 bases, and 10 bases lay between the germline ends. CDR3 region: CAISQGGQPQHF. CDR3 DNA: TGTGCCATCAGCCAGGGAGGGCAGCCCCAGCATTTT.

V usage is TRBV3-1 and J usage is TRBJ1-1; 11 nucleotides align to TRBD1. V shed 4 bases and J 6 bases; nucleotides not matched to a gene: 7. The CDR3 consists of 15 residues. The germline V gene encodes CDR1 LGHDT and CDR2 YNNKEL (reference sequence). CDR3 residues: CASSPEPGQGAEAFF. As DNA, the CDR3 is TGTGCCAGCAGCCCAGAACCGGGACAGGGGGCTGAAGCTTTCTTT.

This clonotype appeared a few times. The V call is TRBV28, the J call TRBJ1-1; no firm D call. The CDR3 spans 15 residues. Germline V CDR1 and CDR2: MDHEN, SYDVKM. Deletions cut 6 bases from V and 5 bases from J, with 19 bases between. CDR3 coding DNA: TGTGCCAGCAGCTTAGACTTAAGAGGCCGAACTGAAGCTTTCTTT. Residues: CASSLDLRGRTEAFF.

The genes are TRBV30 and TRBJ1-1; 7 bases agree with TRBD1. Germline V lookup: CDR1 GTSNPN, CDR2 SVGIG (reference sequence). V lost 2 bases and J lost 5; bases outside the gene matches: 2. There are 12 residues in the CDR3. CDR3 DNA sequence: TGTGCCTGGAGTCCAGGGGGAACTGAAGCTTTCTTT. Amino acid sequence: CAWSPGGTEAFF.

This clonotype was seen a single time. The chain recombines TRBV27 with TRBJ2-7; TRBD2 matches 9 bases. The V gene end was trimmed by 4 bases and the J gene end by 7 bases; junction bases not matched to a gene: 14. The CDR3 consists of 16 residues. Germline V gene sequence: CDR1 MNHEY, CDR2 SMNVEV (reference sequence). The CDR3: CASSSKRGVSYNEQYF. Written as DNA, the CDR3 is TGTGCCAGCAGTTCAAAGCGGGGGGTCTCCTACAATGAGCAGTACTTC.

This clonotype was found a few times. CDR3 nucleotide sequence: TGCGCCAGCAGCTTGACAGGGAGGGACTACGAGCAGTACTTC. Protein sequence: CASSLTGRDYEQYF. The chain combines TRBV5-1 with TRBJ2-7; D is perhaps TRBD2 (7 bases). V lost 1 base and J lost 3, with 11 bases in between. Germline V gene sequence: CDR1 SGHRS, CDR2 YFSETQ. The CDR3 totals 14 residues.

As regards this clonotype: Relative to the germline gene, one junction end is altered; a read error may explain this. This sequence joins TRBV7-8 and TRBJ1-2, with 7 nucleotides matching TRBD1. The V gene's germline CDR1 is SGHVS and CDR2 FQNEAQ. The CDR3 contains 16 residues. DNA for the CDR3: TGTGCCAGCAGCTTAGCCGCGGGACAGAATAACTATGGCTACACCTTT. It encodes CASSLAAGQNNYGYTF. Together with reference TRBV7-8 and TRBJ1-2, the CDR3 gives the full variable domain: GAGVSQSPRYKVAKRGQDVALRCDPISGHVSLFWYQQALGQGPEFLTYFQNEAQLDKSGLPSDRFFAERPEGSVSTLKIQRTQQEDSAVYLCASSLAAGQNNYGYTFGSGTRLTVV.

The chain combines TRBV7-9 with TRBJ1-1; the D is unclear. The CDR3 loop spans 10 amino acids. Germline values: CDR1 SEHNR, CDR2 FQNEAQ (reference sequence). The ends were cut back, 11 bases at V and 7 bases at J, with 11 bases in the middle. CDR3 sequence reads: CAVGAGEAFF. CDR3 DNA: TGTGCCGTAGGAGCGGGTGAAGCTTTCTTT.

Details on this clonotype: Germline is not matched at one junction end, which may reflect a read error. The chain has TRBV25-1 and TRBJ2-7; D uncertain. CDR3 size: 12 residues. The germline V gene has CDR1 MGHDK and CDR2 SYGVNS. Here the CDR3 reads CASSNGSDEQYF. CDR3 sequence (DNA): TGTGCCAGCAGCAACGGCTCCGACGAGCAGTACTTC.

The chain uses TRBV6-6 and TRBJ2-1, with D perhaps TRBD2 (5 bases). The CDR3 spans 12 residues. V lost 4 bases and J lost 9, with 10 bases in between. Germline CDR1 reads MNHNY; CDR2 reads SVGAGI (reference sequence). CDR3 sequence: CASSSLAPEQFF. CDR3 DNA: TGTGCCAGCAGTTCTCTAGCTCCTGAGCAGTTCTTC.

The genes are TRBV29-1 and TRBJ2-3; 9 nucleotides match TRBD2. This CDR3 contains 12 residues. V lost 8 bases and J lost 6; bases outside the gene matches: 6. Per the germline V gene, CDR1 is SQVTM and CDR2 is ANQGSEA. The CDR3 DNA reads as TGCAGCTACAGGACTAGCGCTGATACGCAGTATTTT. It codes for CSYRTSADTQYF.

The chain combines TRBV5-6 with TRBJ2-4; 10 nucleotides align to TRBD2. This CDR3 comprises 14 residues. Unmatched junction bases numbered 0, after V lost 0 bases and J lost 6 bases. Germline lookup yields CDR1 SGHDT and CDR2 YYEEEE. Written as DNA, the CDR3 is TGTGCCAGCAGCTTGGCTAGCGGGGGAAACATTCAGTACTTC. Protein sequence: CASSLASGGNIQYF.

V is TRBV29-1 and J is TRBJ2-7; 7 positions match TRBD2. The CDR3 totals 11 residues. Germline V gene sequence: CDR1 SQVTM, CDR2 ANQGSEA. Losses at the gene ends were 4 bases for V and 5 bases for J; bases not matched to a gene: 2. The CDR3 here is CSVARENEQYF. For the CDR3, the DNA is TGCAGCGTTGCGCGGGAGAACGAGCAGTACTTC.

This clonotype was seen a handful of times. The V call is TRBV25-1, the J call TRBJ1-2; unclear D gene. The CDR3 has 16 amino acids. Trimming took off 3 bases at V and 4 bases at J, with 18 bases between the two ends. Germline CDR1 reads MGHDK; CDR2 reads SYGVNS. The CDR3 loop is CASSDRAASQTYGYTF. CDR3 nucleotide sequence: TGTGCCAGCAGTGATAGGGCCGCCTCCCAAACCTATGGCTACACCTTC.

This clonotype was found a few times. V is TRBV12-3 or TRBV12-4 and J is TRBJ2-7; a weak D match, TRBD2 (6 bases). This CDR3 is 12 amino acids long. V lost 7 bases and J lost 4, with 11 bases in between. This chain's CDR3 is CASTRGMYEQYF. The CDR3 DNA is TGTGCCAGCACTCGGGGGATGTACGAGCAGTACTTC.

In this sample, this clonotype turned up once. The junction and the germline gene differ at one end; a read error may be behind it. The chain links TRBV6-2 or TRBV6-3 to TRBJ2-5; D is tentatively TRBD1 or TRBD2 (5 bases each). The CDR3 loop spans 14 amino acids. Germline V gene lookup returns CDR1 MNHEY and CDR2 SVGEGT. The CDR3 coding sequence is TGTGCCAGCAGTTACCCAGGGTTGGGGGAGACCCGGTACTTC. Protein sequence: CASSYPGLGETRYF.